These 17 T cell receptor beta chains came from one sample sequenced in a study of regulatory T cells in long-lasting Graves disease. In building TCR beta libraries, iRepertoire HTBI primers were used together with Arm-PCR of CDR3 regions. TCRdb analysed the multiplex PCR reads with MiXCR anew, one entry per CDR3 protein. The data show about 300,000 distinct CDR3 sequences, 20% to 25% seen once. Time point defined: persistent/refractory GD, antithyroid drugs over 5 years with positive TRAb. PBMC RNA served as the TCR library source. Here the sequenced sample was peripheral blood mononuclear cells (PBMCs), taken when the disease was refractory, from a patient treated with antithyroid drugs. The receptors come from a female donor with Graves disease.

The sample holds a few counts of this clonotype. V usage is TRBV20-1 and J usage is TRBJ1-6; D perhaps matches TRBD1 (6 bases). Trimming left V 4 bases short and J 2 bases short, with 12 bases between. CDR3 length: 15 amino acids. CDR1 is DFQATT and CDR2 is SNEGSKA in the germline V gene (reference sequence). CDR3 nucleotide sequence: TGCAGTGCTACTAAGGGGGGGACCTATAATTCACCCCTCCACTTT. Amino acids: CSATKGGTYNSPLHF.

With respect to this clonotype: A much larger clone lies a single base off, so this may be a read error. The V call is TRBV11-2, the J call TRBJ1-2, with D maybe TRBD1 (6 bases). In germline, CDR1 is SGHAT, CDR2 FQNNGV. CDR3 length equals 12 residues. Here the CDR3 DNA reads TGTGCCAGCTCCAAGGGGGGGTATGGCTGCACCTTC. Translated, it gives CASSKGGYGCTF.

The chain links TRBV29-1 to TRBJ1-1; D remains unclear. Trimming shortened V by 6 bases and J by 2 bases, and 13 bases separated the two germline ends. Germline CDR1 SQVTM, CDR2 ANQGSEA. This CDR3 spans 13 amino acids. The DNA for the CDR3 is TGCAGCGTCGGTCCGATGCTCAACACTGAAGCTTTCTTT. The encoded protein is CSVGPMLNTEAFF.

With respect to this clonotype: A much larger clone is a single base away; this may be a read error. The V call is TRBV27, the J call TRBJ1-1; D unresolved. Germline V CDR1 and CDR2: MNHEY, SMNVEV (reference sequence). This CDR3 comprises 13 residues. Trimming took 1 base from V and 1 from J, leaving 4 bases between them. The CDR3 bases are TGTGCCAGCAGTTTATTCCAGAACACTGAAGCTTTCTTT. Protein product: CASSLFQNTEAFF.

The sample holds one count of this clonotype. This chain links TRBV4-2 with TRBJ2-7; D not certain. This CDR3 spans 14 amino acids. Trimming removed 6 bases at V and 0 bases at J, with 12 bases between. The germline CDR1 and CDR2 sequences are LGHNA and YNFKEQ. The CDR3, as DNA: TGTGCCAGCAGTCCCGGGCTTCACTCCTACGAGCAGTACTTC. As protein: CASSPGLHSYEQYF.

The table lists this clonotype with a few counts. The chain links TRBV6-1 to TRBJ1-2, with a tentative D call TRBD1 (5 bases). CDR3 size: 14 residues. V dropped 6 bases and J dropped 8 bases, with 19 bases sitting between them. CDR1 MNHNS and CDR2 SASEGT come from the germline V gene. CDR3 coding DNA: TGTGCCAGCAGACTGACCGGGACTGATAGAGGCTACACCTTC. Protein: CASRLTGTDRGYTF.

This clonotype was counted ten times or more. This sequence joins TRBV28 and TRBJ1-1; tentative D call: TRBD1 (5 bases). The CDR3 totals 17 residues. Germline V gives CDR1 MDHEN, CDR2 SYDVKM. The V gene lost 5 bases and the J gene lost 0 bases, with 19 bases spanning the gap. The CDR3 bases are TGTGCCAGCAGTGGTAAAAGACAGAAACAGTTGAACACTGAAGCTTTCTTT. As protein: CASSGKRQKQLNTEAFF. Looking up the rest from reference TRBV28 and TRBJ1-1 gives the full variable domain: DVKVTQSSRYLVKRTGEKVFLECVQDMDHENMFWYRQDPGLGLRLIYFSYDVKMKEKGDIPEGYSVSREKKERFSLILESASTNQTSMYLCASSGKRQKQLNTEAFFGQGTRLTVV.

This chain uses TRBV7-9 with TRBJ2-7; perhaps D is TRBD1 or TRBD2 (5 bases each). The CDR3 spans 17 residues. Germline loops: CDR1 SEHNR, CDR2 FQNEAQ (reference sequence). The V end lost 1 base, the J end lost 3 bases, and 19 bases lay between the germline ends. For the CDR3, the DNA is TGTGCCAGCAGCTTAGAAAGAGGCAGGCTGGGGGTCTACGAGCAGTACTTC. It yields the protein CASSLERGRLGVYEQYF.

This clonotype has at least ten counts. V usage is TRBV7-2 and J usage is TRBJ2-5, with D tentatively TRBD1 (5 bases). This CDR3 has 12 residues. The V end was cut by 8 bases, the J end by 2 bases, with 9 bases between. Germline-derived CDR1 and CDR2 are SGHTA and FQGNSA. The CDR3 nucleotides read TGTGCCAGCGCAAGACAGCAAGAGACCCAGTACTTC. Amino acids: CASARQQETQYF.

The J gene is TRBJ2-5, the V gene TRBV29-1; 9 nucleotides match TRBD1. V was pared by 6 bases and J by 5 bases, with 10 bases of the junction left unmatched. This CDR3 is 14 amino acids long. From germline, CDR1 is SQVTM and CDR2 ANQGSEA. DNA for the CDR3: TGCAGCGTCAAAGACAGGGGGGGGATCGAGACCCAGTACTTC. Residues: CSVKDRGGIETQYF.

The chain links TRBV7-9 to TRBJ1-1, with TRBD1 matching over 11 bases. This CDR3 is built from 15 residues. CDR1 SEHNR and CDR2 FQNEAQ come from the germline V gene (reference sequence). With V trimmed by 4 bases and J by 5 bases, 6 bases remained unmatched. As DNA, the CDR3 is TGTGCCAGCAGCTCGGACAGGGGGCTTGCGACTGAAGCTTTCTTT. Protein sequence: CASSSDRGLATEAFF.

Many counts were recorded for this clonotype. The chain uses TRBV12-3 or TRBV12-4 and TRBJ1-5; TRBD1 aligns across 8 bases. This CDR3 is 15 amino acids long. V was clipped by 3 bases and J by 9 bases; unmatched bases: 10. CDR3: CASSLRGTGVRPQHF. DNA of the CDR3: TGTGCCAGCAGTTTGAGGGGGACAGGTGTACGGCCCCAGCATTTT.

The chain's CDR3 is CASSPDKVQPQHF. The DNA for the CDR3 is TGTGCCAGCTCACCGGACAAGGTTCAGCCCCAGCATTTT. The chain has TRBV18 and TRBJ1-5; possible D gene TRBD1, 5 bases. From germline, CDR1 is KGHSH and CDR2 LQKENI. The CDR3 contains 13 residues. The V end was cut by 3 bases, the J end by 6 bases, with 9 bases between.

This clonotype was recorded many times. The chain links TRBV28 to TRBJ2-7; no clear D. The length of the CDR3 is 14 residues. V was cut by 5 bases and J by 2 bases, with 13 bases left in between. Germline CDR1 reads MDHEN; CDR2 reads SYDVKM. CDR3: CASSRPGLAYEQYF. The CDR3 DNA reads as TGTGCCAGCAGTCGCCCTGGGCTAGCCTACGAGCAGTACTTC.

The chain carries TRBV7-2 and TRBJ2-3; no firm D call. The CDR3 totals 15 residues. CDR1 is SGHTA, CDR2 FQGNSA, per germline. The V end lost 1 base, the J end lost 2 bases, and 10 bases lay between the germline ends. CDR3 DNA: TGTGCCAGCAGCTTAGGATCTTCCCACACAGATACGCAGTATTTT. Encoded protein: CASSLGSSHTDTQYF.

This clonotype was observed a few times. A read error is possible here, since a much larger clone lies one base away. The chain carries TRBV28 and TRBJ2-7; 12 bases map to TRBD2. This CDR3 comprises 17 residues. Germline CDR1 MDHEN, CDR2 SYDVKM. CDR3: CASSPLAGGFSSYGQYF. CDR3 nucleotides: TGTGCCAGCAGTCCCCTAGCGGGAGGGTTTTCGTCCTACGGGCAGTACTTC. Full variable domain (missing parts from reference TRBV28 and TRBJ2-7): DVKVTQSSRYLVKRTGEKVFLECVQDMDHENMFWYRQDPGLGLRLIYFSYDVKMKEKGDIPEGYSVSREKKERFSLILESASTNQTSMYLCASSPLAGGFSSYGQYFGPGTRLTVT.

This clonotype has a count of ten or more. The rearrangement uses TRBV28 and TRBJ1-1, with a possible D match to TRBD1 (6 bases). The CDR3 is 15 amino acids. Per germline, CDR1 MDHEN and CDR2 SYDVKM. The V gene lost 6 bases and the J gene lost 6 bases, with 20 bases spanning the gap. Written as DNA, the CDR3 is TGTGCCAGCAGCCCCCTCGACAGGTATTTAGCTGAAGCTTTCTTT. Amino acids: CASSPLDRYLAEAFF. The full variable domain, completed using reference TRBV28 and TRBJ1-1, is DVKVTQSSRYLVKRTGEKVFLECVQDMDHENMFWYRQDPGLGLRLIYFSYDVKMKEKGDIPEGYSVSREKKERFSLILESASTNQTSMYLCASSPLDRYLAEAFFGQGTRLTVV.